One and the same sample provided the 31 T cell receptor beta chains below, sequenced in a study of blood T cell repertoires in COVID-19. Measured with immunoSEQ multiplex PCR; TCRdb has only the in-frame clones, and not every one. The data show about 170,000 clones, about 80% seen once. The material sequenced was peripheral blood. The receptor source for this set is a man between 65 and 85 years old with active or convalescent COVID-19.

The rearrangement uses TRBV5-1 and TRBJ2-1, with D possibly TRBD1 on 6 matching bases. V was shortened by 0 bases and J by 2 bases, with 9 bases between the two germline ends. Germline V gene lookup returns CDR1 SGHRS and CDR2 YFSETQ. The length of the CDR3 is 15 residues. The CDR3 region is CASSLEGDPYNEQFF. The CDR3 DNA reads as TGCGCCAGCAGCTTGGAGGGGGATCCCTACAATGAGCAGTTCTTC.

This clone came up a few times. The V call is TRBV7-9, the J call TRBJ1-5, with no clear D. The germline gives CDR1 SEHNR, CDR2 FQNEAQ (reference sequence). Trimming pared 5 bases from V and 0 bases from J, leaving 5 bases between. The CDR3 contains 13 residues. CDR3 amino acids: CASSPNSNQPQHF. The CDR3 DNA is TGTGCCAGCAGCCCCAATAGCAATCAGCCCCAGCATTTT.

This CDR3 is CASRYWTGKYNEQFF. CDR3 coding DNA: TGTGCCAGCAGGTATTGGACAGGGAAGTACAATGAGCAGTTCTTC. The chain is built from TRBV2 and TRBJ2-1, with 8 nucleotides matching TRBD1. CDR3 size: 15 residues. V dropped 6 bases and J dropped 4; count of bases not matched to a gene: 8. Germline V gene lookup returns CDR1 SNHLY and CDR2 FYNNEI.

The CDR3 sequence: CASTRQGYEQYF. CDR3 DNA sequence: TGTGCCAGCACGAGGCAGGGCTACGAGCAGTACTTC. The chain couples TRBV2 to TRBJ2-7, with TRBD1 as a possible D gene (5 bases). The germline gives CDR1 SNHLY, CDR2 FYNNEI. The CDR3 is made up of 12 amino acids. Trimming removed 7 bases from V and 3 bases from J, with 10 bases in between. The whole variable domain, remainder taken from reference TRBV2 and TRBJ2-7, is EPEVTQTPSHQVTQMGQEVILRCVPISNHLYFYWYRQILGQKVEFLVSFYNNEISEKSEIFDDQFSVERPDGSNFTLKIRSTKLEDSAMYFCASTRQGYEQYFGPGTRLTVT.

The chain has TRBV15 and TRBJ1-2, with a possible D match to TRBD1 (5 bases). This CDR3 has 13 amino acids. Trimming shortened V by 5 bases and J by 1 base, and 8 bases separated the two germline ends. Germline CDR1 and CDR2: LNHNV and YYDKDF (reference sequence). For the CDR3, the DNA is TGTGCCACCAGCCCAGACAGTAACTATGGCTACACCTTC. Translated: CATSPDSNYGYTF.

The rearrangement uses TRBV18 and TRBJ2-2; 8 bases are a match to TRBD1. V shed 3 bases and J 1 base; nucleotides not matched to a gene: 1. The CDR3 runs 15 residues. Germline CDR1 is KGHSH and CDR2 is LQKENI. CDR3 nucleotide sequence: TGTGCCAGCTCACCCGGACAGGGGAACACCGGGGAGCTGTTTTTT. Residues: CASSPGQGNTGELFF.

This chain joins TRBV5-1 and TRBJ1-2, with 12 bases that match TRBD1. The CDR3 has 16 amino acids. V lost 4 bases to trimming and J lost 6 bases; unmatched junction nucleotides: 10. Germline V gene sequence: CDR1 SGHRS, CDR2 YFSETQ. CDR3 region: CASSPGQGAIYDGYTF. The CDR3 region has the DNA TGCGCCAGCAGCCCGGGACAGGGGGCGATCTATGATGGCTACACCTTC.

This sequence joins TRBV15 and TRBJ2-7, with a weak D call TRBD1 (6 bases). The CDR3 runs 14 residues. Germline V gene lookup returns CDR1 LNHNV and CDR2 YYDKDF (reference sequence). V shed 5 bases and J shed 7 bases, with 18 bases lying between them. The CDR3 sequence: CATSAGTSTGEQYF. Here the CDR3 DNA reads TGTGCCACCAGCGCTGGGACATCTACAGGGGAGCAGTACTTC.

The chain recombines TRBV18 with TRBJ2-2, with D perhaps matching TRBD2 (6 bases). This CDR3 contains 15 residues. Trimming stripped 5 bases from V and 2 bases from J, with 12 bases between. CDR1 and CDR2 (germline): KGHSH, LQKENI. The CDR3 coding sequence is TGTGCCAGCTCAGGAAGTAGCGGAAACACCGGGGAGCTGTTTTTT. It specifies CASSGSSGNTGELFF.

The rearrangement uses TRBV18 and TRBJ1-3; D gene uncertain. In germline, CDR1 is KGHSH, CDR2 LQKENI. The CDR3 runs to 19 residues. Trimming stripped 6 bases from V and 2 bases from J, with 26 bases between. DNA of the CDR3: TGTGCCAGCTCCCTACGGGATCCGGCGGCCGGGTGGACTGGAAACACCATATATTTT. Translation: CASSLRDPAAGWTGNTIYF.

The V call is TRBV6-2 or TRBV6-3, the J call TRBJ2-3; D is unresolved. From germline, CDR1 is MNHEY and CDR2 SVGEGT. Trimming shortened V by 4 bases and J by 5 bases, and 13 bases separated the two germline ends. The CDR3 totals 14 residues. CDR3 coding DNA: TGTGCCAGCAGTTCAACCCGACTGAGAGATACGCAGTATTTT. Protein: CASSSTRLRDTQYF.

This clone has only one observation. This chain joins TRBV5-4 and TRBJ2-4; perhaps TRBD1 as D (5 bases). V lost 2 bases, J lost 4 bases, and 10 bases lay in between. Germline V gene sequence: CDR1 SGHNT, CDR2 YYREEE (reference sequence). The CDR3 totals 14 residues. This CDR3 is CASSFSDRKNIQYF. The CDR3 nucleotides read TGTGCCAGCAGCTTCAGCGACAGAAAAAACATTCAGTACTTC.

V gene TRBV15 combines with J gene TRBJ1-4; TRBD1 agrees at 7 bases. Germline V gives CDR1 LNHNV, CDR2 YYDKDF (reference sequence). The CDR3 has 13 residues. Trimming at V came to 1 base and at J to 7 bases, leaving 0 bases not matched to a gene. The CDR3 protein is CATSRGQGEKLFF. The CDR3 bases are TGTGCCACCAGCAGAGGACAGGGTGAAAAACTGTTTTTT.

This clone was seen a single time. The chain links TRBV15 to TRBJ2-1, with 8 bases fitting TRBD2. CDR3 length: 16 amino acids. CDR1 LNHNV and CDR2 YYDKDF come from the germline V gene (reference sequence). The V and J ends lost 3 bases and 2 bases, in that order; junction bases with no gene match: 6. The CDR3 loop is CATSRAGGSTYNEQFF. The CDR3 bases are TGTGCCACCAGCAGGGCGGGAGGATCTACCTACAATGAGCAGTTCTTC.

The chain combines TRBV27 with TRBJ2-3; possible D gene TRBD1, 6 bases. Trimming left V 5 bases short and J 4 bases short, with 13 bases between. Germline V gene data show CDR1 as MNHEY and CDR2 as SMNVEV (reference sequence). The CDR3 runs to 14 residues. The CDR3 DNA sequence: TGTGCCAGCAGTCTCGGACAGATCTCAGATACGCAGTATTTT. Translating gives CASSLGQISDTQYF.

The V gene is TRBV28, the J gene TRBJ2-1; TRBD2 matches 8 bases. J was trimmed by 15 bases and V by 4 bases; bases with no gene match: 20. This CDR3 contains 16 residues. The germline V gene has CDR1 MDHEN and CDR2 SYDVKM. For the CDR3, the DNA is TGTGCCAGCAGTTCCCCCCTTTGGCGGGAGGACACTAACCGGTTCTTC. Translated, it gives CASSSPLWREDTNRFF.

The V and J genes are TRBV25-1 and TRBJ2-3; D perhaps matches TRBD1 (7 bases). This CDR3 contains 14 residues. Germline values: CDR1 MGHDK, CDR2 SYGVNS. Trimming took off 3 bases at V and 3 bases at J, with 10 bases between the two ends. In nucleotides, the CDR3 is TGTGCCAGCAGTGACAGGGGGAGGACAGATACGCAGTATTTT. Amino acid sequence: CASSDRGRTDTQYF.

The chain combines TRBV4-1 with TRBJ2-1; D is perhaps TRBD2 (5 bases). V lost 5 bases and J 0 bases, leaving 11 bases between the germline ends. Germline V gene sequence: CDR1 MGHRA, CDR2 YSYEKL. This CDR3 comprises 15 residues. CDR3 loop: CASSYSVSSYNEQFF. The CDR3 DNA reads TGCGCCAGCAGCTATAGCGTTAGCTCCTACAATGAGCAGTTCTTC.

The rearrangement uses TRBV19 and TRBJ2-7; 8 bases line up with TRBD1. The V segment lost 5 bases and the J segment 0 bases; nucleotides outside the gene matches: 15. Germline V gene lookup returns CDR1 LNHDA and CDR2 SQIVND (reference sequence). The CDR3 has 18 amino acids. The CDR3 protein is CASSPGQGSGRSSYEQYF. CDR3 DNA sequence: TGTGCCAGTAGTCCCGGACAGGGCAGCGGGCGCAGCTCCTACGAGCAGTACTTC.

This clone was seen only once. The chain joins TRBV18 to TRBJ1-4; 7 bases align to TRBD1. The germline CDR1 and CDR2 sequences are KGHSH and LQKENI. J lost 8 bases, V lost 3 bases, and 3 bases had no gene match. There are 13 residues in the CDR3. The CDR3 nucleotides read TGTGCCAGCTCACCGGACAGGCAAGAAAAACTGTTTTTT. Translated, it gives CASSPDRQEKLFF.

The chain joins TRBV7-9 to TRBJ2-1, with TRBD2 identical over 9 bases. Germline-derived CDR1 and CDR2 are SEHNR and FQNEAQ (reference sequence). V trimming: 6 bases; J trimming: 5 bases; junction bases outside the gene matches: 5. The CDR3 runs to 14 residues. DNA of the CDR3: TGTGCCAGCAGGCCTAGCGGGACAGACAATGAGCAGTTCTTC. Its translation is CASRPSGTDNEQFF.

The chain has TRBV9 and TRBJ1-5; possible D gene TRBD1, 6 bases. The CDR3 length is 14 residues. Germline CDR1 reads SGDLS; CDR2 reads YYNGEE. V shed 3 bases and J shed 4 bases, with 11 bases lying between them. For the CDR3, the DNA is TGTGCCAGCAGCGCCGGGACACAGAATCAGCCCCAGCATTTT. Its protein product is CASSAGTQNQPQHF.

The rearrangement uses TRBV7-9 and TRBJ2-7; 8 bases are a match to TRBD2. V gave up 5 bases and J gave up 6 bases; unmatched junction bases: 9. CDR3 size: 14 residues. CDR1 and CDR2 (germline): SEHNR, FQNEAQ (reference sequence). CDR3 sequence (DNA): TGTGCCAGCAGCACAGCCCTTCGGGGGGGCGAGCAGTACTTC. Translating gives CASSTALRGGEQYF.

In DNA, the CDR3 is TGTGCCAGCAGCTTAGTTCGTACGGGGAGGGTTGGCAATGAGCAGTTCTTC. Amino acids: CASSLVRTGRVGNEQFF. The chain couples TRBV7-3 to TRBJ2-1; TRBD2 matches 7 bases. Trimming took 2 bases from V and 6 from J; bases not matched to a gene: 13. The CDR3 sequence is 17 residues long. Germline CDR1 SGHTA, CDR2 FQGTGA.

The chain recombines TRBV18 with TRBJ1-5; D not certain. The CDR3 has 15 amino acids. CDR1 KGHSH and CDR2 LQKENI come from the germline V gene. Trimming took 1 base from V and 2 from J, leaving 9 bases between them. DNA of the CDR3: TGTGCCAGCTCACCACAGCAGGAGGGCAATCAGCCCCAGCATTTT. This sequence encodes CASSPQQEGNQPQHF.

In its sample, this clone was seen once. The gene calls are TRBV15 and TRBJ2-1; 8 bases agree with TRBD1. The V segment lost 0 bases and the J segment 0 bases; nucleotides outside the gene matches: 13. The CDR3 has 20 amino acids. The germline V gene has CDR1 LNHNV and CDR2 YYDKDF (reference sequence). The CDR3 region has the DNA TGTGCCACCAGCAGAGATCTTTTCCGCAGGGGGCGAAACTCCTACAATGAGCAGTTCTTC. This gives the protein CATSRDLFRRGRNSYNEQFF.

Regarding this clone: Other DNA sequences in the sample encode the same CDR3. The chain combines TRBV7-9 with TRBJ1-1; D remains ambiguous. The germline gives CDR1 SEHNR, CDR2 FQNEAQ (reference sequence). The V gene lost 1 base and the J gene lost 1 base, with 4 bases spanning the gap. The CDR3 runs to 13 residues. The CDR3 is CASSLDTNTEAFF. CDR3 in DNA: TGTGCCAGCAGCTTAGACACGAACACTGAAGCTTTCTTT.

This rearrangement joins TRBV28 to TRBJ2-2; D ambiguous. Germline loops: CDR1 MDHEN, CDR2 SYDVKM. V gave up 7 bases and J gave up 3 bases, with 3 bases separating them. CDR3 length: 11 amino acids. CDR3 in DNA: TGTGCCAGCACTCACACCGGGGAGCTGTTTTTT. It translates to CASTHTGELFF.

The V gene is TRBV28, the J gene TRBJ2-1; 7 nucleotides match TRBD2. Germline CDR1 is MDHEN and CDR2 is SYDVKM. J lost 4 bases, V lost 3 bases, and 3 bases had no gene match. The CDR3 loop spans 14 amino acids. The CDR3: CASSFLAAYNEQFF. CDR3 DNA sequence: TGTGCCAGCAGTTTTCTAGCGGCGTACAATGAGCAGTTCTTC.

This clone occurred once. The rearrangement links TRBV4-1 to TRBJ2-7; D possibly corresponds to TRBD1 (6 bases). Germline CDR1 and CDR2: MGHRA and YSYEKL. Trimming removed 1 base at V and 7 bases at J, with 11 bases between. CDR3 length: 13 residues. CDR3 nucleotide sequence: TGCGCCAGCAGCCAAGGACAGGACGCTGAGCAGTACTTC. Its translation is CASSQGQDAEQYF.

The J gene is TRBJ2-5, the V gene TRBV19; a possible D gene is TRBD1 (5 bases). The CDR3 sequence is 13 residues long. Germline V gene lookup returns CDR1 LNHDA and CDR2 SQIVND (reference sequence). V lost 6 bases and J lost 4, with 12 bases in between. The CDR3 loop reads CASSTSQGETQYF. CDR3 sequence (DNA): TGTGCCAGTAGCACCTCTCAGGGAGAGACCCAGTACTTC.